This record covers a single TCR beta chain. This receptor's antigen is unknown. Base qualities are not at hand, and no much larger clone is one base apart. Library preparation was by the immunoSEQ multiplex PCR assay. For the multiplex PCR, a mixture combining 60 forward primers for TCR Vbeta segments and 13 reverse primers for TCR Jbeta segments was used. Amplification of the CDR3 region of rearranged TCR beta genes was performed with a multiplex PCR assay on genomic DNA. Amplified TCR beta libraries were sequenced as 87-base-pair reads on the Illumina HiSeq System. The authors' analysis ran thus. Across the 670 or so repertoires, a later analysis counted some 80 million unique TCR beta chains, roughly 11 million of which were shared by at least two donors. Raw reads were error-corrected and collapsed into unique sequences with a nearest-neighbor algorithm that merged closely related sequences to remove PCR and sequencing errors. V, D and J gene segments were assigned by aligning CDR3 sequences to IMGT reference sequences. For a sequence to be retained, a match of at least six nucleotides to both a V gene segment and a J gene segment was required. Rearrangements were called productive when the CDR3 lacked stop codons and stayed in frame with V and J; all others were non-productive. CDR3 was defined according to IMGT convention as the region running from the second conserved V-encoded cysteine to the conserved J-encoded phenylalanine. The earlier analysis of some 550 of the donors excluded any sequence lacking an unambiguous match to a single V gene segment. An earlier analysis of several hundred of the donors called V segments functional above 56.7% productive rearrangements and segregating when the between-donor standard deviation exceeded 5%. To diagnose cytomegalovirus status from the catalog of TCR beta chain sequences, a statistical classification framework was built. A later analysis assigned V and J genes by comparing TCR nucleotide sequences with IMGT/GENE-DB human TR gene sequences. A later analysis assigned CDR3 sequences and most-parsimonious VDJ recombination scenarios with the TCRdist pipeline. In a later analysis, every TCR beta chain was defined by the combination of its CDR3 amino acid sequence and its V-gene family, and reads without a unique V-gene family were dropped. In a later analysis, around 600 highly shared, low-generation-probability nucleotide sequences were removed to address suspected cross-contamination and a sequencing artifact. For each public chain, a later analysis derived a clonal expansion index from normalized ranks of inferred template counts within each repertoire. In a later analysis, generation probabilities were computed using a VDJ recombination model fitted to out-of-frame rearrangements, and the results were checked against IGoR. In a later analysis, hypergeometric tests were used to score TCR-TCR, TCR-HLA and TCR-CMV co-occurrence, with a repertoire-size bias correction applied to TCR pairs. False discovery rates were estimated in a later analysis by permuting HLA or CMV assignments 20 times. In a later analysis, co-occurring TCRs were grouped using DBSCAN, and TCRdist sequence similarity was added for clustering within HLA-allele-positive subsets. For co-occurrence clustering, repertoires with fewer than 30,000 or more than 120,000 public chains were excluded, along with a handful of repertoires with anomalous nucleotide sharing. TCRdb took this table from immuneACCESS and kept in-frame rearrangements with V and J called. Such tables lack part of the clones; where checked against another copy, unresolved V genes explain under half of the gap, and the rest is unexplained. V, J and clone size reflect that table, while D and trimming were determined from the DNA. Across this sample there are about 170,000 clones, with roughly 86% seen only once. Roughly 5.2% of the sample is held by the ten biggest clonotypes.

The CDR1 and CDR2 encoded by the germline V gene are SGHNT and YENEEA. The CDR3 starts with the cysteine, ends with the phenylalanine, and has 13 residues. Only the CDR3 part of the read is kept: 39 bases, read in frame from the first base. V is reduced by 7 bases and J by 1 base, leaving a spacing of 10 bases between them. This record comes from a study of cytomegalovirus exposure and HLA in healthy donors (dated by TCRdb to 2016 to 2017). Study-level background: An earlier analysis of around 600 of the donors reported 276 Gb of sequence data and approximately 110 million unique TCR beta sequences from about 179 million T cells. A later genetic analysis used genome-wide SNP genotypes for about 60% of the roughly 700 donors, treating that subset as a discovery cohort. Along with the 666-subject first cohort, a separate validation cohort of approximately 110 different subjects was used. The study profiled the T cell repertoires of hundreds of subjects by immunosequencing and related them to cytomegalovirus serostatus. In the later analysis, no new phenotypic data were used to find candidate immune exposures; instead, reliance was placed on TCR beta sequences and their occurrence across donors. An early release covering 550 to 650 HLA-typed donors comprised about 290 gigabases of sequencing data and approximately 80 million unique TCR sequences. The study aimed to test whether signatures of past pathogen exposure could be identified by cataloging public T cell receptors. A later analysis re-examined previously published TCR beta repertoires from more than 650 donors and added high-resolution HLA genotyping to investigate patterns of TCR occurrence. Donor age, sex, ethnicity and CMV serostatus were compiled alongside the repertoire data. An earlier analysis of about 620 of the donors applied high-throughput TCR beta sequencing to assess whether each TCR beta V gene segment acted as functional or pseudogenic. Because of strong linkage in the cohort, 5 or 6 DR-DQ haplotypes were treated as single units for association and clustering. Every discovery cohort repertoire had been produced on one sequencing platform. Both class I and class II loci were covered by HLA typing, at four-digit resolution. The number of typed donors differed by locus: about 620-640 for A, B, C, DRB1 and DQB1; 500 to 550 for DQA1; over 600 for DPA1; and some 430 for DPB1. To predict cytomegalovirus infection status, the study brought together high-throughput TCR immunosequencing, statistical association of individual TCRs with disease status, and machine learning. Among about 400 genotyped donors of the cohort, an average of approximately 240,000 unique TCR beta nucleotide sequences was sequenced per donor, of which roughly 18% were non-productive. Of the roughly 400 genotyped donors, 70% to 90% were placed in the genetic ancestry cluster associated with self-reported Caucasian donors.

The cohort comprised 710 or so healthy bone marrow donors. At the time of sampling, every cohort member was nominally healthy, though immune exposures that went unrecorded were likely present. The donor was CMV seropositive and was included in the group of almost 300 seropositive cohort members. A peripheral blood sample was collected from each donor, and TCR beta sequencing was performed on peripheral blood mononuclear cells. Genomic DNA was extracted from the blood cell samples with the Qiagen DNeasy Blood Extraction Kit. Points the paper makes about the study in general: Some IMGT-functional V segments, including TRBV6-2 and TRBV6-3, could not be told apart with the 87-base-pair reads, so those segments were excluded. An earlier analysis of around 500 of the donors showed that most TCR beta V segments appeared in productive rearrangements either about 87% or about 30% of the time, which broadly matched IMGT annotations. A later analysis found that HLA-associated TCR beta chains were more clonally expanded and had lower generation probabilities than equally common non-associated chains. Over 15 rarely observed V segments, including chromosome 9 orphons, were excluded from the earlier analysis of about 610 of the donors because counts were too low. V-gene and J-gene trimming of TCR beta chains was associated with a missense DCLRE1C variant in a later genetic analysis, and the association was replicated in an independent cohort. A later analysis found that TCR association rates varied across HLA loci, with DRB1 alleles showing the most associated TCRs and HLA-C alleles the fewest. Most CMV-associated TCR beta chains appeared to be HLA-restricted in a later analysis, and the HLA associations seemed to be driven largely by CMV exposure. A later genetic analysis reported fewer N-insertions in productive TCRs among donors in an Asian-associated ancestry cluster than the roughly 620-donor mean. Several of the top co-occurrence clusters appeared to be linked to parvovirus B19, influenza, CMV and Epstein-Barr virus, according to a later analysis. Most TCR sequences were seen in very few donors, while some public TCRs were found in many individuals. In the study, around 150 TCR beta chains were listed as associated with cytomegalovirus. At a false discovery rate of 0.05, a later analysis linked some 18,000 TCR beta sequences to specific HLA alleles. Sequencing depth was assumed to be roughly uniform across donors in the presence/absence analyses, though that assumption may not hold. The authors suggested that the approach could potentially be extended to other disease states and immunological phenotypes. This cohort had only TCR beta chains sequenced, and the lack of alpha or paired-chain data limited which features could be detected. For the cohort, immune exposure information was limited to CMV serostatus. Because some donors lacked HLA typing at each locus, the association tests relied only on the typed subset. Linkage disequilibrium might explain the correlated functional status among segregating V segments, but an unknown experimental factor could not be excluded. Strong co-occurrence of HLA alleles, especially DR and DQ, made assigning TCR associations to individual alleles difficult. A further reported finding was that TCR beta sequences accurately predicted the HLA-A and HLA-B alleles for most subjects in the first cohort. A few of the identified cytomegalovirus-associated TCR beta chains were confirmed in vitro to be specific for cytomegalovirus antigens. A cluster of highly shared sequence variants was judged likely to be a technical artifact of the sequencing pipeline. The classifier was reported to diagnose cytomegalovirus status with high specificity and sensitivity in both the original cohort and the validation cohort.

The chain is assembled from TRBV11-3 and TRBJ1-1; TRBD1 is perhaps the D gene, given 5 matching bases. Specimen: PBMCs. This receptor was identified in a girl aged 5-17 years in good health and CMV-seropositive. The CDR3 is CASIKDTNTEAFF. The DNA sequence follows: TGTGCCAGCATAAAGGACACGAACACTGAAGCTTTCTTT.